Following are 10 T cell receptor beta chains from one sample sequenced in a study of metastatic and nonmetastatic thyroid tumors. Nobody among the patients had been given any treatment before thyroid surgery. Via MiXCR, TCRdb re-called the PCR reads. The sample includes roughly 30,000 clones, about 20% of them seen just once. The sample was blood. These receptors were taken from a female donor with papillary thyroid cancer or a benign thyroid nodule (not recorded which). Some clones in this sample may be carry-over from other donors' samples.

This clone has at least ten counts. The chain carries TRBV30 and TRBJ2-7, with 7 bases fitting TRBD2. The CDR3 has 15 residues. CDR1 and CDR2 (germline): GTSNPN, SVGIG (reference sequence). V trimming: 1 base; J trimming: 2 bases; junction bases outside the gene matches: 8. The CDR3 DNA follows: TGTGCCTGGAGTGCCGGACTAGTTGGAGCCTACGAGCAGTACTTC. Its translation is CAWSAGLVGAYEQYF.

This clone appeared many times. The chain uses TRBV11-3 and TRBJ2-3; D may be TRBD1 or TRBD2 (5 bases each). Trimming stripped 5 bases from V and 3 bases from J, with 15 bases between. The CDR3 is 15 amino acids. CDR1 and CDR2 from the germline V gene are SGHNT and YENEEA. The CDR3 loop reads CASSQAGSSTDTQYF. The CDR3 coding sequence is TGTGCCAGCAGCCAAGCAGGGAGCTCGACAGATACGCAGTATTTT.

This clone was seen at least ten times. The chain is built from TRBV6-5 and TRBJ2-1, with TRBD2 as a possible D gene (6 bases). The CDR3 is made up of 19 amino acids. V gave up 2 bases and J gave up 3 bases, with 23 bases separating them. CDR1 and CDR2 from the germline V gene are MNHEY and SVGAGI. Here the CDR3 reads CASSYLTSPGLRFYNEQFF. CDR3 DNA: TGTGCCAGCAGTTACCTGACATCTCCGGGACTCCGATTCTACAATGAGCAGTTCTTC.

This clone was seen repeatedly, ten times or more. This sample also contains other DNA sequences that code for the same CDR3. The chain has TRBV5-1 and TRBJ1-3; D gene uncertain. V shed 4 bases and J shed 0 bases, with 14 bases lying between them. The CDR3 is 16 residues long. Germline CDR1 reads SGHRS; CDR2 reads YFSETQ. The CDR3 DNA reads as TGCGCCAGCAGCCTTTCTGGGCCCAGCTCTGGAAACACCATATATTTT. Amino acid sequence: CASSLSGPSSGNTIYF. Full variable domain (remainder filled in from reference TRBV5-1 and TRBJ1-3): KAGVTQTPRYLIKTRGQQVTLSCSPISGHRSVSWYQQTPGQGLQFLFEYFSETQRNKGNFPGRFSGRQFSNSRSEMNVSTLELGDSALYLCASSLSGPSSGNTIYFGEGSWLTVV.

In the case of this clone: At one end the junction does not follow the germline gene, possibly because of a read error. The chain is built from TRBV7-3 and TRBJ2-7; D ambiguous. The CDR3 contains 14 residues. Per the germline V gene, CDR1 is SGHTA and CDR2 is FQGTGA. The CDR3 loop is CASILSADNYEQYF. CDR3 DNA sequence: TGTGCCAGCATCTTATCGGCAGACAACTACGAGCAGTACTTC. Complete variable domain (other parts from reference TRBV7-3 and TRBJ2-7): GAGVSQTPSNKVTEKGKYVELRCDPISGHTALYWYRQSLGQGPEFLIYFQGTGAADDSGLPNDRFFAVRPEGSVSTLKIQRTERGDSAVYLCASILSADNYEQYFGPGTRLTVT.

This clone showed up just a few times. This chain links TRBV30 with TRBJ1-5; D not resolved. The CDR3 length is 12 residues. V gave up 5 bases and J gave up 2 bases, with 7 bases separating them. The germline gives CDR1 GTSNPN, CDR2 SVGIG (reference sequence). The CDR3 reads CAWGVGNQPQHF. In DNA, the CDR3 is TGTGCCTGGGGAGTGGGCAATCAGCCCCAGCATTTT.

There are many counts of this clone. The chain recombines TRBV30 with TRBJ1-2; D unclear. In germline, CDR1 is GTSNPN, CDR2 SVGIG (reference sequence). V lost 0 bases to trimming and J lost 4 bases, with 12 bases between them. CDR3 length equals 14 residues. The CDR3 loop is CAWSVAQTFYGYTF. The CDR3 coding sequence is TGTGCCTGGAGTGTCGCACAAACCTTCTATGGCTACACCTTC.

Points on this clone: This may be a read error: a much more frequent sequence differs by one nucleotide. The rearrangement joins TRBV7-2 to TRBJ2-5, with D perhaps matching TRBD1 (6 bases). Trimming took 3 bases from V and 7 from J, leaving 12 bases between them. The CDR3 sequence is 13 residues long. Looked up from germline, CDR1 is SGHTA and CDR2 is FQGNSA. The CDR3: CASSFGQCRTQYF. The DNA of the CDR3 is TGTGCCAGCAGCTTTGGACAGTGCCGGACCCAGTACTTC. The variable domain in full, with the rest retrieved from reference TRBV7-2 and TRBJ2-5, is GAGVSQSPSNKVTEKGKDVELRCDPISGHTALYWYRQSLGQGLEFLIYFQGNSAPDKSGLPSDRFSAERTGGSVSTLTIQRTQQEDSAVYLCASSFGQCRTQYFGPGTRLLVL.

The V call is TRBV4-1, the J call TRBJ2-5, with D maybe TRBD2 (6 bases). The V and J ends lost 0 bases and 5 bases respectively, with 16 bases between them. Germline CDR1 MGHRA, CDR2 YSYEKL. The length of the CDR3 is 16 residues. The CDR3 bases are TGCGCCAGCAGCCAAGATAGCGGAAACCTAGAGGAGACCCAGTACTTC. The encoded protein is CASSQDSGNLEETQYF.

This clone was detected a few times. A much larger clone lies a single base off, so this may be a read error. The rearrangement links TRBV19 to TRBJ1-1; D might be TRBD1 (5 bases). There are 14 residues in the CDR3. The V end lost 6 bases, the J end lost 3 bases, and 14 bases lay between the germline ends. Germline loops: CDR1 LNHDA, CDR2 SQIVND (reference sequence). The CDR3 nucleotides read TGTGCCAGTAGCCCAGGGACTCTTGACACTGAAGCTTTCTTT. Protein sequence: CASSPGTLDTEAFF. Full variable domain (outside the CDR3, taken from reference TRBV19 and TRBJ1-1): DGGITQSPKYLFRKEGQNVTLSCEQNLNHDAMYWYRQDPGQGLRLIYYSQIVNDFQKGDIAEGYSVSREKKESFPLTVTSAQKNPTAFYLCASSPGTLDTEAFFGQGTRLTVV.